What follows are 2 T cell receptor beta chains derived from one specimen sequenced in a study of blood T cell repertoires in COVID-19. Profiled with immunoSEQ multiplex PCR; TCRdb holds only in-frame clones, not every one. The repertoire holds under 150,000 clones, with 84% as singletons. Material for sequencing was PBMCs or T cells enriched from blood (not recorded which). These receptors all stem from a man aged 35 to 55 with acute COVID-19.

This chain uses TRBV29-1 with TRBJ1-1; no reliable D call. The CDR3 is 13 residues long. The germline V gene has CDR1 SQVTM and CDR2 ANQGSEA. Trimming stripped 2 bases from V and 4 bases from J, with 11 bases between. The CDR3 spells CSVESGLGTEAFF. The CDR3 nucleotides read TGCAGCGTTGAATCGGGGTTGGGCACTGAAGCTTTCTTT.

V usage is TRBV5-1 and J usage is TRBJ2-1; 7 positions agree with TRBD2. From germline, CDR1 is SGHRS and CDR2 YFSETQ. V lost 0 bases, J lost 2 bases, and 2 bases stayed unmatched. There are 15 residues in the CDR3. The CDR3 loop is CASSLESGTYNEQFF. The CDR3 DNA is TGCGCCAGCAGCTTGGAAAGCGGGACCTACAATGAGCAGTTCTTC.